This TCR beta chain stems from a study of beta chain features in type 1 diabetes. Looking at the study overall: Patients were similar to healthy donors in age and gender (as well as in cell yields).

Study-level findings and limits: Type 1 diabetes patients had TCRB CDR3s that were shorter (moderately but significantly so) in all four CD4+ subsets. At VDJ recombination sites, type 1 diabetes patients had fewer insertions and more deleted nucleotides.

Using CD45RO/CCR7/CD25/CD127/CD95/CD27, CD4+ naive, central memory, regulatory and stem cell-like memory cells were sorted. CDR1 is SQVTM and CDR2 is ANQGSEA in the germline V gene. This CDR3 has 12 residues. For this clone: What it binds is not known.

The study reverse transcribed the entire isolated RNA, so it sequenced expressed TCRB transcripts. Libraries were prepared by immunoSEQ multiplex PCR; TCRdb keeps only in-frame clonotypes and omits some of them. In the table there are some 330,000 clones, 10% to 15% of which are singletons. The clonotype was recovered from a woman aged 18 to 35 with type 1 diabetes. V is TRBV29-1 and J is TRBJ1-1; D unclear. The sequenced sample was naive CD4+ T cells from blood. This chain's CDR3 is CSAWRRNTEAFF. CDR3 nucleotides: TGCAGTGCATGGAGAAGGAACACTGAAGCTTTCTTT.